Reported below is one T cell receptor beta chain. Its cognate antigen is unknown. One end of the junction fails to match germline, which may point to a read error. Other DNA sequences in the sample encode the same CDR3. The CDR3 is made up of 14 amino acids. The germline gives CDR1 SGHTA, CDR2 FQGNSA. For every subset, genomic DNA was evenly distributed across several immunoSEQ plates. Sequencing was performed with immunoSEQ multiplex PCR; in TCRdb, only in-frame clones are kept and a portion is missing. In the table there are a few million clones, under 95% of which are singletons. This entry is derived from a study of shared clonotypes between healthy human individuals. Study-level points and caveats: It was expected that sequencing depth would affect clonotype sharing among donors. Researchers sampled only blood; tissue repertoires likely differ.

Sequencing input: naive CD4+ T cells from PBMCs. The subset was: CD45RA+ positively selected. V usage is TRBV7-2 and J usage is TRBJ1-2; D possibly corresponds to TRBD1 (6 bases). This clonotype was sampled from a man younger than 30 in good health. Some clones in this sample may be carry-over from other donors' samples. CDR3 DNA sequence: TGTGCCAGCAGCTTAGCGGGGGCGAACTATGGTTACACCTTC. This codes for CASSLAGANYGYTF.